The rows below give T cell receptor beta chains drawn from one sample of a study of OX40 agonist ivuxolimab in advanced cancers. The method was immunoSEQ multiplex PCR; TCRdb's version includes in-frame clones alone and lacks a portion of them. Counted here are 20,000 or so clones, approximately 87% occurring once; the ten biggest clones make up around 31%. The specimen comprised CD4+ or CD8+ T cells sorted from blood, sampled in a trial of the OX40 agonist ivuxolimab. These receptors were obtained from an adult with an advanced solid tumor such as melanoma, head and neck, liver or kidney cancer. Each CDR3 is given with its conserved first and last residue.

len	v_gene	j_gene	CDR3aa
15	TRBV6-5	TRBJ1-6	CASSYDWTADSPLHF
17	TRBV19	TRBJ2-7	CASSIRRDRGLPREQYF
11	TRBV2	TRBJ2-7	CASTGAYEQYF
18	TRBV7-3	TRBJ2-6	CASSSVQGASSGANVLTF
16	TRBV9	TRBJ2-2	CASNGIREGHTGELFF
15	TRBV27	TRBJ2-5	CASSFLVDGKETQYF
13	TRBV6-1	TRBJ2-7	CASRSLAGGVQYF
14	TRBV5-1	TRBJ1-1	CASSWTGGQSEAFF
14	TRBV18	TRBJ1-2	CASSPGGRDYGYTF
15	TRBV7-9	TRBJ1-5	CASSLTGDSNQPQHF
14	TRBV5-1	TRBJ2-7	CASSLGAGLYEQYF
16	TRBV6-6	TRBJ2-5	CASSSTAVHLQETQYF
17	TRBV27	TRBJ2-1	CASSDSGGAISYNEQFF
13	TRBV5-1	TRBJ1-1	CASSLEGLTEAFF
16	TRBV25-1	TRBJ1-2	CASSSGGDIQGYGYTF
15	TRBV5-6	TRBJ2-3	CASSFTGGSADTQYF
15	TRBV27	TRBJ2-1	CASRNYRNSYNEQFF
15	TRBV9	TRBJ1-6	CASSVDPTGKSPLHF
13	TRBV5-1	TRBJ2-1	CASSLGGANEQFF
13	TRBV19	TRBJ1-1	CASISRTGTEAFF
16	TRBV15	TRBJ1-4	CATSREGDRVDEKLFF
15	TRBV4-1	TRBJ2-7	CASSTVDTGSYEQYF
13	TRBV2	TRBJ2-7	CASSVGLNYEQYF
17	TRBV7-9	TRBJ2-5	CASSLGVSGEFQETQYF
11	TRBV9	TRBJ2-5	CASGLSGTQYF
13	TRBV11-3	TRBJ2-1	CASSPPGRGEQFF
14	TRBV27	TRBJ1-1	CASSLNQGQNEAFF
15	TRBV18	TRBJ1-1	CASSPGQQQNTEAFF
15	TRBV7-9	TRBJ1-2	CASSSTGQPNYGYTF
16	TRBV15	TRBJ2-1	CATSRSRSLGGNEQFF
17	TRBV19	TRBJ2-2	CASSFYSSGHNTGELFF
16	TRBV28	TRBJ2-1	CASSQPLGKAYNEQFF
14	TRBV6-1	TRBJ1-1	CASGGQSMNTEAFF
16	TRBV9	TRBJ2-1	CASSVVRGQGLNEQFF
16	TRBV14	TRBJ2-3	CASSQDQILSTDTQYF
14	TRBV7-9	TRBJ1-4	CASSRQGNNEKLFF
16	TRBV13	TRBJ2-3	CASSTTAGTGTDTQYF
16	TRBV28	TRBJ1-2	CASSLLGTGANYGYTF
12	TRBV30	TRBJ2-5	CAWSVTGETQYF
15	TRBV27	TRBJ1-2	CASSPATLSDYGYTF